The entry below describes one T cell receptor (beta chain). This clonotype has at least ten counts. Its target antigen remains unknown. Within one base of it there is no much larger clone, and no base qualities were kept. The reads were generated on an Illumina HiSeq 1500. TCRdb reran the public reads through fastp at Q25 and MiXCR, keeping productive beta chains. Under each unique CDR3 protein, matching rows form one entry showing the most common genes and DNA. The sample table holds about 89,000 distinct CDR3 sequences, of which roughly 29% were seen once. 65% to 75% of the sample goes to the ten largest clones. The sample comes from a study of T cell repertoires in cytomegalovirus infection (dated by TCRdb to the late 2010s). Broadly, across the study: The peptide stimulations were aimed at well-studied HLA-B-restricted epitopes as well as recently identified HLA-C-restricted CMV epitopes, whose presentation resists viral immunomodulation. Donor HLA type was relevant to the analysis, because carriage of CMV infection together with the matching HLA type was indicated by public TCR beta signatures.

V is pruned by 5 bases and J by 4 bases, leaving 3 bases of the junction without a gene match. From cysteine to phenylalanine, the CDR3 is 15 amino acids long. CDR3 DNA only is kept here, 45 bases in frame from base 1. The germline V gene encodes CDR1 SGHVS and CDR2 FQNEAQ. Broader findings and caveats from the paper: The ex vivo response was dominated by HLA-C-restricted CMV-specific TCR beta clonotypes, and the single most frequent clonotype in two of eight donors was supplied by these HLA-C-restricted clonotypes. Cumulative frequency of public TCR beta family members discriminated carriers of CMV infection plus the relevant HLA type in this cohort and an independent approximately 340-donor cohort.

According to the study, the label for this sample's treatment or condition signals: in vitro stimulation with specific CMV peptide epitopes to enrich CMV-specific T cells. The rearrangement combines TRBV7-8 with TRBJ2-5; 14 central bases correspond to TRBD2. Here the sequenced sample was CD8+ T cells from cultured PBMCs, taken from culture after CMV antigen stimulation. This clonotype was obtained from a human donor in good health (CMV status not recorded). Some clones in this sample may be carry-over from other donors' samples. Here is the DNA: TGTGCCAGCAGCCGCGGACTAGCGGGGGGAGAGACCCAGTACTTC. It translates to CASSRGLAGGETQYF. The reference TRBV7-8 and TRBJ2-5 proteins fill in what lies around the CDR3, so the full variable domain reads GAGVSQSPRYKVAKRGQDVALRCDPISGHVSLFWYQQALGQGPEFLTYFQNEAQLDKSGLPSDRFFAERPEGSVSTLKIQRTQQEDSAVYLCASSRGLAGGETQYFGPGTRLLVL.